The TCR beta chain under discussion was sequenced for a study of early T cells in non-severe SARS-CoV-2 infection. Study information: Alpha and beta chains were unpaired, from unsorted whole-blood bulk RNA.

This clonotype was picked up many times. Individual cDNA molecules received unique molecular identifiers during library preparation. MiXCR, run by TCRdb on the 5' RACE reads, gives a single entry per CDR3 protein. The data show over 25,000 distinct CDR3 sequences, about 8.6% seen once. This CDR3 region has 15 residues. Germline assignment: CDR1 SGDLS and CDR2 YYNGEE. V lost 0 bases to trimming and J lost 0 bases, with 9 bases between them. This rearrangement joins TRBV9 to TRBJ2-5; D remains ambiguous. This receptor was identified in an adult who was a healthcare worker with PCR-confirmed SARS-CoV-2 infection or an uninfected control (not recorded which). Sequencing was performed on whole blood. The CDR3 sequence is CASSVDVYYQETQYF. The CDR3 DNA is TGTGCCAGCAGCGTAGATGTGTACTACCAAGAGACCCAGTACTTC.